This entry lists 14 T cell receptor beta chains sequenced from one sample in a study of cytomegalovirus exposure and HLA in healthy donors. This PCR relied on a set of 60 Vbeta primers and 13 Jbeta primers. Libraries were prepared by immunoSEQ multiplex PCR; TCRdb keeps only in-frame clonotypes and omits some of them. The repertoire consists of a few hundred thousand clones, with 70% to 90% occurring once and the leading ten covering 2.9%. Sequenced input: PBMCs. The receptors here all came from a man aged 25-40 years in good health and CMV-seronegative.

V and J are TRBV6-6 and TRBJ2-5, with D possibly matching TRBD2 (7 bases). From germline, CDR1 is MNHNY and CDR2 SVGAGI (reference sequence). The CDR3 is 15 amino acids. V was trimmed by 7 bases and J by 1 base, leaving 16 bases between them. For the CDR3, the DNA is TGTGCCAGCACCCTAGGGGGGGGCGGCCAAGAGACCCAGTACTTC. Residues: CASTLGGGGQETQYF.

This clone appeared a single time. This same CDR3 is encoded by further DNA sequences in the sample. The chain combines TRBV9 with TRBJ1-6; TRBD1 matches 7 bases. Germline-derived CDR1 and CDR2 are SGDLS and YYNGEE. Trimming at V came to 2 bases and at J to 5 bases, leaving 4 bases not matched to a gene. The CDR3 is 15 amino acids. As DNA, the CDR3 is TGTGCCAGCAGCGTGAGTGGACAGGATAATTCACCCCTCCACTTT. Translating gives CASSVSGQDNSPLHF. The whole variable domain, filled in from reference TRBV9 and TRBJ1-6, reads DSGVTQTPKHLITATGQRVTLRCSPRSGDLSVYWYQQSLDQGLQFLIQYYNGEERAKGNILERFSAQQFPDLHSELNLSSLELGDSALYFCASSVSGQDNSPLHFGNGTRLTVT.

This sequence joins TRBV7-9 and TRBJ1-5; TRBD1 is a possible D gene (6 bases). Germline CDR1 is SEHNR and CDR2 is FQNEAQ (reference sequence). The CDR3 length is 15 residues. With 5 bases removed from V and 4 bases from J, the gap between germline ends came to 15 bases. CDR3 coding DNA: TGTGCCAGCAGCCTACAGGGCCCTCGGAATCAGCCCCAGCATTTT. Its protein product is CASSLQGPRNQPQHF.

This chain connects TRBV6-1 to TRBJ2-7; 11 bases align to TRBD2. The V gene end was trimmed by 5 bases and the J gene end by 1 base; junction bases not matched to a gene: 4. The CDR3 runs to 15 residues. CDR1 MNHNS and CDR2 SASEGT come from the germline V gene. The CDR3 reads CASSSLAGGSYEQYF. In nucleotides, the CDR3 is TGTGCCAGCAGTTCCCTAGCGGGGGGATCCTACGAGCAGTACTTC.

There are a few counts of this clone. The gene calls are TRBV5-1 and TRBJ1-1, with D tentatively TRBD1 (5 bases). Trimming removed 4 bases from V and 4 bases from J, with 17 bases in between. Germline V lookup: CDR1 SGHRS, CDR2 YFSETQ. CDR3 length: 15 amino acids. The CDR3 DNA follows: TGCGCCAGCAGCGTGTTTCAGGGCGGTGGCACTGAAGCTTTCTTT. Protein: CASSVFQGGGTEAFF.

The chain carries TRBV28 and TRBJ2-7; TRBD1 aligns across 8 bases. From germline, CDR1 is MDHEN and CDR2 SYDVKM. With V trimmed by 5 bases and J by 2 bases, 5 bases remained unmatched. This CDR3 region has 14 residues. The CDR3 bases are TGTGCCAGCAGTCTCGCAGGGGGCACCTACGAGCAGTACTTC. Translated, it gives CASSLAGGTYEQYF.

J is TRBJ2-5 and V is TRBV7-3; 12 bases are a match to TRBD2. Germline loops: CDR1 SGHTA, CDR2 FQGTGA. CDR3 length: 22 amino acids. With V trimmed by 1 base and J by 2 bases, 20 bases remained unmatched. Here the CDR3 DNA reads TGTGCCAGCAGCTTAATCTCCCCTACTAGCGGGGGGATGACTTCTGAACAAGAGACCCAGTACTTC. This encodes CASSLISPTSGGMTSEQETQYF.

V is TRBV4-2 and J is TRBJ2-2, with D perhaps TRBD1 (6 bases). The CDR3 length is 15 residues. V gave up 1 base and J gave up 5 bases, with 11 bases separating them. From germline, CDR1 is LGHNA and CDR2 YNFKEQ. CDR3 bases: TGTGCCAGCAGCCAAGTTGGGACATCGACCGGGGAGCTGTTTTTT. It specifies CASSQVGTSTGELFF.

In nucleotides, the CDR3 is TGTGCCAGCAGCTCCAGCTCCTACGAGCAGTACTTC. It codes for CASSSSSYEQYF. The chain couples TRBV7-9 to TRBJ2-7; D gene ambiguous. CDR1 and CDR2 from the germline V gene are SEHNR and FQNEAQ (reference sequence). V was cut by 4 bases and J by 0 bases, with 4 bases left in between. The length of the CDR3 is 12 residues. Full variable domain (outside the CDR3, taken from reference TRBV7-9 and TRBJ2-7): DTGVSQNPRHKITKRGQNVTFRCDPISEHNRLYWYRQTLGQGPEFLTYFQNEAQLEKSRLLSDRFSAERPKGSFSTLEIQRTEQGDSAMYLCASSSSSYEQYFGPGTRLTVT.

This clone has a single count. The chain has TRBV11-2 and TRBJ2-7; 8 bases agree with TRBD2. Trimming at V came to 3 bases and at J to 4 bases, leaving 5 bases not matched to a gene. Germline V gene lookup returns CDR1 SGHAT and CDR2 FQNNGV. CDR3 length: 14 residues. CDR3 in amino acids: CASSFGGGSYEQYF. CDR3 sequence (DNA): TGTGCCAGCAGCTTCGGGGGGGGATCATACGAGCAGTACTTC.

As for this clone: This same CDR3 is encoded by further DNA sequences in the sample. The chain's CDR3 is CASTPGLSYKHEQYF. Written as DNA, the CDR3 is TGTGCCAGCACCCCCGGACTTTCCTACAAACACGAGCAGTACTTC. The chain uses TRBV5-6 and TRBJ2-7, with a possible D match to TRBD2 (5 bases). The V and J ends lost 6 bases and 5 bases respectively, with 21 bases between them. Per germline, CDR1 SGHDT and CDR2 YYEEEE. The CDR3 sequence is 15 residues long.

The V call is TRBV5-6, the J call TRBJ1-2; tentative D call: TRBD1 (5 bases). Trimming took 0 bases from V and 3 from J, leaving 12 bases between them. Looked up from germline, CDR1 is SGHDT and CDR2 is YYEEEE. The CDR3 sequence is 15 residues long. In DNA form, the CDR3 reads TGTGCCAGCAGCTTGGTACCAGGGAATGACTATGGCTACACCTTC. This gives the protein CASSLVPGNDYGYTF.

The CDR3 nucleotides read TGTGCCAGCAGCGCGCGGACATACCGCTCTGGAAACACCATATATTTT. Translating it yields CASSARTYRSGNTIYF. This rearrangement joins TRBV7-9 to TRBJ1-3, with a weak D call TRBD1 (5 bases). CDR1 and CDR2 from the germline V gene are SEHNR and FQNEAQ (reference sequence). This CDR3 has 16 residues. V lost 5 bases to trimming and J lost 0 bases, with 14 bases between them.

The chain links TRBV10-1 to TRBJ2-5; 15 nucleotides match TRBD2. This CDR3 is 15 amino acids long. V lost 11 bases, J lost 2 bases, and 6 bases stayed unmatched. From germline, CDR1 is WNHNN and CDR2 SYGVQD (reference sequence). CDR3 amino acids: CAGGLAGGGQETQYF. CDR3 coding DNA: TGCGCCGGGGGACTAGCGGGGGGAGGACAAGAGACCCAGTACTTC.